This T cell receptor (beta chain) was recovered during a study of CD8+CD57+ T cells in acquired aplastic anemia. The table lists this clonotype with a count of one. The junction does not match germline at one end; this may be a read error. For CDR3 and TCR beta VDJ profiling, genomic DNA was the template used. MiXCR, applied by TCRdb to the reads, yields one record per CDR3 protein. The sample shows roughly 250,000 distinct CDR3 sequences, roughly 82% of them seen only once. Previously, flow cytometry had revealed CD8+CD57+ cell expansion in the patients chosen for sequencing. The sequence was collected from a human donor with aplastic anemia. Sequenced material: sorted CD4+, CD8+, or CD8+CD57+ T cells (not recorded which) from PBMCs.

CDR3 DNA: TGTGCCAGCAGCTTTCATGCAGATGGGGCAGCCCTTTACTTT. Translating gives CASSFHADGAALYF. The rearrangement uses TRBV7-8 and TRBJ2-3; maybe TRBD1 (5 bases). Per the germline V gene, CDR1 is SGHVS and CDR2 is FQNEAQ. The CDR3 covers 14 residues.